In its sample, the clone carrying this T cell receptor beta chain was seen a few times. This sample was taken from a study of blood T cell repertoires in COVID-19. Study information: Spain, Italy and the United States supplied samples that represented acute and convalescent COVID-19. Nucleic acid was either cDNA or gDNA, and it came from T cells, B-cell-depleted T cells, or PBMCs.

The CDR3 has 13 amino acids. V shed 5 bases and J 8 bases; nucleotides not matched to a gene: 8. CDR1 is SGHTA and CDR2 is FQGTGA in the germline V gene. Methods used by the authors: Reference gene primer amplification gave nucleated cell count estimates. Libraries were prepared by immunoSEQ multiplex PCR; TCRdb keeps only in-frame clonotypes and omits some of them. V and J calls and clone size are those listed in that table; D and trimming were worked out from the DNA. This sample has 100,000 to 150,000 clones; about 86% occur once, and the top ten carry 3.5% to 4%. Sequenced material: peripheral blood. The receptor's source is a woman aged 50 to 60 with acute or convalescent COVID-19. The genes are TRBV7-3 and TRBJ1-1; 7 bases line up with TRBD1. The CDR3 reads CASSEGRGREAFF. The CDR3 nucleotides are TGTGCCAGCAGCGAGGGCAGGGGGAGAGAAGCTTTCTTT.